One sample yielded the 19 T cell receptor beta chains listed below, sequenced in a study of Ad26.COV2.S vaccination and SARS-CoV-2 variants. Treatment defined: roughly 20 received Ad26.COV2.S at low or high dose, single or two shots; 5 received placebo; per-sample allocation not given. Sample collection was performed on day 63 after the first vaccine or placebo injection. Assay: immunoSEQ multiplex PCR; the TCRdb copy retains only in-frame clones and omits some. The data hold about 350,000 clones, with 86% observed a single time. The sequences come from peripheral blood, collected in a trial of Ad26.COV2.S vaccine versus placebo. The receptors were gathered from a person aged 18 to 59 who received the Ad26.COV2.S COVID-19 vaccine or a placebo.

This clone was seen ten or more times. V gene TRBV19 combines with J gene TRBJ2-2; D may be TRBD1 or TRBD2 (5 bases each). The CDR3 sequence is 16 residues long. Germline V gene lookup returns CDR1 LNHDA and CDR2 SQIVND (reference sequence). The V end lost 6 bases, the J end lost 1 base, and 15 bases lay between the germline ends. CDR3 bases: TGTGCCAGTAGCCGTCCGGGGCAGCTGAACACCGGGGAGCTGTTTTTT. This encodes CASSRPGQLNTGELFF.

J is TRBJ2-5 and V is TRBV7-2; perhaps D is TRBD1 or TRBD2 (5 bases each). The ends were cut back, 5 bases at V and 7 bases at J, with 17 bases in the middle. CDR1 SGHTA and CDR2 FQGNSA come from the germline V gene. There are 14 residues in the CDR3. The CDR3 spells CASSLPGGGRTQYF. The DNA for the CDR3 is TGTGCCAGCAGCCTGCCTGGGGGTGGGAGGACCCAGTACTTC.

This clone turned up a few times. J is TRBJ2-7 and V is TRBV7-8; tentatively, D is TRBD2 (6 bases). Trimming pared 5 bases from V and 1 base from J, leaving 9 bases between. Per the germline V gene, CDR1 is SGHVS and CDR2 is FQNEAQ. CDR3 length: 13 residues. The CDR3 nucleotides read TGTGCCAGCAGCCCGCGGGGATCCTACGAGCAGTACTTC. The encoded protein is CASSPRGSYEQYF.

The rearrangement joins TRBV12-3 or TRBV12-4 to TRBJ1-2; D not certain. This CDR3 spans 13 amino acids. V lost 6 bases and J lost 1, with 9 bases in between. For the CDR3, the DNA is TGTGCCAGCAGAAGTCTTCTTAACTATGGCTACACCTTC. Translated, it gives CASRSLLNYGYTF.

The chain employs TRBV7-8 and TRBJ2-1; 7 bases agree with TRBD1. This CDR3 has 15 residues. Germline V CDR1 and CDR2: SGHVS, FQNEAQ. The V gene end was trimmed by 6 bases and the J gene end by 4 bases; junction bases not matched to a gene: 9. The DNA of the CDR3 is TGTGCCAGCAGACCCGCCTACAGGGGATACAATGAGCAGTTCTTC. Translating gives CASRPAYRGYNEQFF.

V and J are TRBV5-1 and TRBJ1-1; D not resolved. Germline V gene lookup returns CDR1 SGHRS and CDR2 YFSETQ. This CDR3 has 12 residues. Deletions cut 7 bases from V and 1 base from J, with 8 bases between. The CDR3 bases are TGCGCCAGCGGGAGGGAGAACACTGAAGCTTTCTTT. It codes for CASGRENTEAFF.

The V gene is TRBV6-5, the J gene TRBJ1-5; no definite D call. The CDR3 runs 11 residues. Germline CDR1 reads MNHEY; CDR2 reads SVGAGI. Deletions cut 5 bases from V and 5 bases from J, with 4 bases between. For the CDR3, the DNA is TGTGCCAGCAGTCCCCATCAGCCCCAGCATTTT. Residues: CASSPHQPQHF.

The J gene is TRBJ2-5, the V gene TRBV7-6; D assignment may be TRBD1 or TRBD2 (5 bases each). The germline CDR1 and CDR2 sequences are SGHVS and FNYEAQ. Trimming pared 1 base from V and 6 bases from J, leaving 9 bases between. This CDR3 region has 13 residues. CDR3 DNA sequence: TGTGCCAGCAGCTTAGGGGACGGAAAGACCCAGTACTTC. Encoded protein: CASSLGDGKTQYF. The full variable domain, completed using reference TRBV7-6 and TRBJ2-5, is GAGVSQSPRYKVTKRGQDVALRCDPISGHVSLYWYRQALGQGPEFLTYFNYEAQQDKSGLPNDRFSAERPEGSISTLTIQRTEQRDSAMYRCASSLGDGKTQYFGPGTRLLVL.

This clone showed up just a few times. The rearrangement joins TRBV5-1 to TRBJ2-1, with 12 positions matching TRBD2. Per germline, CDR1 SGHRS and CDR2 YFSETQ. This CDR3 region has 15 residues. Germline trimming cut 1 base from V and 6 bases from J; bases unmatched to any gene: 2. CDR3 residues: CASSLTSGGSNEQFF. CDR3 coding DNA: TGCGCCAGCAGCTTGACTAGCGGGGGGAGCAATGAGCAGTTCTTC.

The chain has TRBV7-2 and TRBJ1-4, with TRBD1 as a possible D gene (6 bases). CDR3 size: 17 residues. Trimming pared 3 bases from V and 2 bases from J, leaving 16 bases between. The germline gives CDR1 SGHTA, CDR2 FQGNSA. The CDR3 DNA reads TGTGCCAGCAGCTTCTCCGGCGGACAGTGGACTAATGAAAAACTGTTTTTT. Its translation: CASSFSGGQWTNEKLFF.

The CDR3 nucleotides read TGTGCCAGCAGTTACTCCGCTAGGGAGCAGTACTTC. This translates into CASSYSAREQYF. The rearrangement joins TRBV6-2 or TRBV6-3 to TRBJ2-7; no firm D call. CDR1 and CDR2 (germline): MNHEY, SVGEGT. This CDR3 comprises 12 residues. Trimming took 0 bases from V and 7 from J, leaving 7 bases between them.

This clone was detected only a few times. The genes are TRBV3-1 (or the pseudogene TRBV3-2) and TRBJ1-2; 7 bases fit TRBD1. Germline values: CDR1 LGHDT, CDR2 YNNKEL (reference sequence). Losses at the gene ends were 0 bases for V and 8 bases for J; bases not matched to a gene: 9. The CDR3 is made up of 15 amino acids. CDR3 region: CASSQEGSPGGGYTF. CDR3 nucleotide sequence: TGTGCCAGCAGCCAAGAGGGCTCGCCAGGGGGGGGCTACACCTTC.

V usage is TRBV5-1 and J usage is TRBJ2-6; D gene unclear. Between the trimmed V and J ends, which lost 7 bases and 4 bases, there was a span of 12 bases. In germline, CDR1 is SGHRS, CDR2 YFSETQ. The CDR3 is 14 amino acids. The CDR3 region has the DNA TGCGCCAGCTTTACCGGTTCCGGGGCCAACGTCCTGACTTTC. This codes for CASFTGSGANVLTF.

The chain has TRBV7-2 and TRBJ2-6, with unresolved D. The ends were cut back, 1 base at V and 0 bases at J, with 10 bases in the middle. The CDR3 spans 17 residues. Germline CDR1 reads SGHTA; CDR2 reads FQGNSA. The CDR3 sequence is CASSLEIFSSGANVLTF. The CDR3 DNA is TGTGCCAGCAGCTTAGAGATCTTCAGCTCTGGGGCCAACGTCCTGACTTTC.

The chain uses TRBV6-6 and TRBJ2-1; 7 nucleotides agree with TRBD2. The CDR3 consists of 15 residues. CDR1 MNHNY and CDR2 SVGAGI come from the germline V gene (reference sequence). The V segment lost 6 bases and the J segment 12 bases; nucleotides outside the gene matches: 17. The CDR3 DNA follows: TGTGCCAGCAGCCCGGAGGGGTTTGCGGGAGATTTGCAGTTCTTC. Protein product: CASSPEGFAGDLQFF.

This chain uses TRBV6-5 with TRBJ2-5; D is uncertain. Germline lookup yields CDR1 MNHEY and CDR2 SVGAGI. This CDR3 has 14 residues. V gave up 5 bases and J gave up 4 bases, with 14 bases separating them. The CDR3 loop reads CASSLTAGPETQYF. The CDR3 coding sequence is TGTGCCAGCAGTCTAACAGCTGGGCCAGAGACCCAGTACTTC.

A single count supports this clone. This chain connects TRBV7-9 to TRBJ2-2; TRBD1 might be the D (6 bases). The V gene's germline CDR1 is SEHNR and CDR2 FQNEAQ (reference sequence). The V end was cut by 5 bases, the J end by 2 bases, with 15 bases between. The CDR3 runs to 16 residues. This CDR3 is CASSRPQGPNTGELFF. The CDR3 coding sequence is TGTGCCAGCAGCCGACCGCAGGGGCCTAACACCGGGGAGCTGTTTTTT.

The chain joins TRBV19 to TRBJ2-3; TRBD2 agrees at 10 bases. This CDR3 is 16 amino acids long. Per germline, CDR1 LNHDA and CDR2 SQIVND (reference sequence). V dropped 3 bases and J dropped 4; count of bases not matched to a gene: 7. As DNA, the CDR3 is TGTGCCAGTAGTATGGTAGCGGGGGGCGTGGCAGATACGCAGTATTTT. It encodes CASSMVAGGVADTQYF.

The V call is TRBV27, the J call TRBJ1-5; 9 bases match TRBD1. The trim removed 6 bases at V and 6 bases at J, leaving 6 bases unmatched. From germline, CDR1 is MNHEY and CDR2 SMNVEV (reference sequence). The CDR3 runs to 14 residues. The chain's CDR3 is CASSTGQGSQPQHF. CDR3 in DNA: TGTGCCAGCAGCACGGGACAGGGCAGTCAGCCCCAGCATTTT.